This is a list of T cell receptor beta chains from one sample in a study of T cell responses to AZD1222 COVID-19 vaccine. Profiling relied on immunoSEQ multiplex PCR, and the TCRdb table lists in-frame clones only, not all of them. The sample lists some 58,000 clones; around nine tenths were seen once. Sequences were derived from peripheral blood, sampled on day 0 of AZD1222 vaccination. These receptors all stem from an adult in good health. Both conserved end residues are part of each CDR3. The D gene is left open where the match is weak. Clone size is stated in some rows and not others, as once, few, many or a class when expanded.

V,size,D,J,CDR3,DNA
TRBV19,NA,NA,TRBJ2-3,CASKIGPGTDTQYF,TGTGCCAGTAAAATAGGGCCAGGTACAGATACGCAGTATTTT
TRBV24-1,NA,TRBD2,TRBJ2-5,CATSDYSGAGETQYF,TGTGCCACCAGTGATTATAGCGGGGCGGGGGAGACCCAGTACTTC
TRBV9,NA,NA,TRBJ1-1,CASSYLDKSEAFF,TGTGCCAGCAGCTACTTGGACAAGAGTGAAGCTTTCTTT
TRBV9,NA,NA,TRBJ1-5,CASSVGVSTYQPQHF,TGTGCCAGCAGCGTAGGGGTTTCCACCTATCAGCCCCAGCATTTT
TRBV7-6,NA,TRBD2,TRBJ2-1,CASSQRPAGGNNEQFF,TGTGCCAGCAGCCAAAGGCCAGCGGGAGGCAACAATGAGCAGTTCTTC
TRBV7-8,NA,TRBD1,TRBJ2-7,CASSISGTGDYEQYF,TGTGCCAGCAGCATTTCCGGGACAGGGGACTACGAGCAGTACTTC
TRBV6-2/TRBV6-3,NA,TRBD1,TRBJ2-5,CASSDSPNRGETQYF,TGTGCCAGCAGTGACTCCCCAAACAGGGGAGAGACCCAGTACTTC
TRBV18,NA,NA,TRBJ1-1,CASSPSTENTEAFF,TGTGCCAGCTCGCCCTCGACAGAGAACACTGAAGCTTTCTTT
TRBV7-9,NA,NA,TRBJ1-5,CASSSGRTEQPQHF,TGTGCCAGCAGTTCGGGCCGCACGGAACAGCCCCAGCATTTT
TRBV7-2,NA,TRBD1,TRBJ1-1,CASSLVTGGETEAFF,TGTGCCAGCAGCTTGGTGACAGGGGGAGAGACTGAAGCTTTCTTT
TRBV12-3/TRBV12-4,NA,NA,TRBJ1-2,CASSLGVDYGYTF,TGTGCCAGCAGTTTAGGGGTTGACTATGGCTACACCTTC
TRBV7-2,NA,NA,TRBJ1-3,CATVRQAGNTIYF,TGTGCCACAGTAAGACAGGCTGGAAACACCATATATTTT
TRBV5-4,few,NA,TRBJ2-7,CASSLDLTSTYEQYF,TGTGCCAGCAGCTTGGACCTCACTAGCACATACGAGCAGTACTTC
TRBV5-1,NA,TRBD2,TRBJ2-3,CASSLGTSGILTQYF,TGCGCCAGCAGCCTAGGGACTAGCGGGATCCTTACGCAGTATTTT
TRBV19,NA,NA,TRBJ1-4,CASSMYATNEKLFF,TGTGCCAGTAGTATGTACGCAACTAATGAAAAACTGTTTTTT
TRBV5-6,NA,TRBD1,TRBJ1-2,CASSVTGVNYGYTF,TGTGCCAGCAGCGTGACAGGGGTTAACTATGGCTACACCTTC
TRBV6-1,NA,NA,TRBJ1-2,CASSEGYGANYGYTF,TGTGCCAGCAGTGAAGGTTACGGGGCTAACTATGGCTACACCTTC
TRBV11-3,NA,TRBD1,TRBJ2-3,CASNLQGARADTQYF,TGTGCCAGCAACCTACAGGGGGCTAGGGCAGATACGCAGTATTTT
TRBV27,once,TRBD2,TRBJ2-1,CASSLVGGPGEQFF,TGTGCCAGCAGTTTAGTGGGAGGGCCTGGGGAGCAGTTCTTC
TRBV11-2,once,NA,TRBJ2-7,CASSPGGSYEQYF,TGTGCCAGCAGCCCCGGGGGAAGCTACGAGCAGTACTTC
TRBV2,NA,TRBD2,TRBJ2-1,CASIAGGVYNEQFF,TGTGCCAGTATAGCGGGAGGGGTCTACAATGAGCAGTTCTTC
TRBV6-5,NA,TRBD2,TRBJ2-1,CASRVAGGYNEQFF,TGTGCCAGCAGGGTAGCGGGGGGGTACAATGAGCAGTTCTTC
TRBV6-4,medium-sized,TRBD1,TRBJ1-2,CASSDTPQGAWDGYTF,TGTGCCAGCAGTGATACCCCACAGGGGGCTTGGGATGGCTACACCTTC
TRBV6-4,few,NA,TRBJ2-1,CASRSQPSSEQFF,TGTGCCAGCAGATCCCAACCTAGCTCTGAGCAGTTCTTC
TRBV5-5,NA,TRBD1,TRBJ1-2,CASSSSGTGGHTF,TGTGCCAGCAGCTCTTCCGGGACAGGGGGCCACACCTTC
TRBV7-9,NA,TRBD1,TRBJ2-2,CASLFRTGGFTGELFF,TGTGCCAGCTTATTCAGAACAGGGGGATTCACCGGGGAGCTGTTTTTT
TRBV14,NA,NA,TRBJ2-3,CASSPSTDTQYF,TGTGCCAGCAGCCCATCCACAGATACGCAGTATTTT
TRBV2,few,NA,TRBJ2-3,CASRASRTDTQYF,TGTGCCAGCAGGGCTAGCAGGACAGATACGCAGTATTTT
TRBV24-1,NA,NA,TRBJ2-1,CATSDVRETYNEQFF,TGTGCCACCAGTGATGTCAGGGAAACCTACAATGAGCAGTTCTTC
TRBV19,NA,NA,TRBJ1-5,CASSLGQINQPQHF,TGTGCCAGTAGCCTAGGACAGATTAATCAGCCCCAGCATTTT
TRBV5-1,NA,NA,TRBJ2-2,CASRRGPNTGELFF,TGCGCCAGCAGGAGGGGCCCAAACACCGGGGAGCTGTTTTTT